The T cell receptor beta chain described here comes from a study of blood T cell repertoires in COVID-19. About the study: Sources were T cells, B-cell-depleted T cells, or PBMCs; the material itself was cDNA or gDNA.

As processed by the authors: For nucleated cells, counts were estimated from reference gene primer amplification. The data were produced by immunoSEQ multiplex PCR, yet TCRdb's version contains in-frame clones alone and is incomplete. D and trimming come from the DNA, and the V and J calls and clone size come from that table. The table lists 250,000 to 400,000 clones, about 91% of them singletons. Trimming shortened V by 2 bases and J by 1 base, and 11 bases separated the two germline ends. Germline V gene sequence: CDR1 LNHDA, CDR2 SQIVND (reference sequence). This CDR3 contains 15 residues. Enrollment of patients from Seattle took place during active infection, with longitudinal follow-up. A single count supports this clone.

Sequencing was done on a sample of peripheral blood. The TCR originated in a woman in her 30s with COVID-19, enrolled during active disease. The J gene is TRBJ2-5, the V gene TRBV19; TRBD1 is a possible D gene (5 bases). The CDR3 DNA reads TGTGCCAGTAGTATAAAGGGGCAGGTCCAAGAGACCCAGTACTTC. Protein product: CASSIKGQVQETQYF.